This passage covers 2 T cell receptor beta chains from one sample sequenced in a study of post-analysis software for immune sequencing data. Built from TCR beta cDNA, the libraries had unique molecular identifiers in them. TCRdb redid the calling of the PCR reads with MiXCR, one entry per CDR3 protein. The sample contains approximately 570,000 distinct CDR3 sequences, 40% to 50% of which appear only once. General study findings and limits: TRBV segments more frequent in patients than in controls numbered a few and included TRBV5-6, TRBV5-1 and TRBV20-1.

The antigens for these receptors are not known. Sequenced: blood. The receptors here all came from a girl aged 5 to 17 with multiple sclerosis.

This clonotype has a handful of counts. This chain connects TRBV5-1 to TRBJ2-4; the D gene could be TRBD1 or TRBD2 (6 bases each). Germline V gene lookup returns CDR1 SGHRS and CDR2 YFSETQ. V gave up 3 bases and J gave up 13 bases, with 20 bases separating them. The CDR3 is 14 amino acids. CDR3 protein: CASSSAEGEVEQYF. The CDR3 nucleotides read TGCGCCAGCAGCTCGGCGGAGGGGGAAGTGGAGCAGTACTTC.

This clonotype was recorded a few times. CDR3 sequence: CAWSPPWTSGLRSSYNEQFF. Written as DNA, the CDR3 is TGTGCCTGGAGTCCCCCCTGGACTAGCGGGCTTCGCAGCTCCTACAATGAGCAGTTCTTC. The chain couples TRBV30 to TRBJ2-1; 11 bases map to TRBD2. V lost 2 bases, J lost 0 bases, and 15 bases stayed unmatched. The germline gives CDR1 GTSNPN, CDR2 SVGIG (reference sequence). This CDR3 has 20 residues. The entire variable domain, with the rest obtained from reference TRBV30 and TRBJ2-1, is as follows: SQTIHQWPATLVQPVGSPLSLECTVEGTSNPNLYWYRQAAGRGLQLLFYSVGIGQISSEVPQNLSASRPQDRQFILSSKKLLLSDSGFYLCAWSPPWTSGLRSSYNEQFFGPGTRLTVL.